The clone carrying this TCR beta chain was counted between two and nine times. What it recognizes is unknown. The sample originates from a study of cytomegalovirus exposure and HLA in healthy donors. The PCR had 60 Vbeta and 13 Jbeta primers. This table comes from immunoSEQ multiplex PCR, and its TCRdb copy is limited to in-frame clones, with some not included. The sample lists about 94,000 clones; about 62% were seen once. Study-level results: Later analysis identified about 17,000 TCR beta sequences associated with HLA alleles, using a false discovery rate threshold of 0.05. When the data were analyzed later, several of the most significant clusters appeared to be linked to common viral pathogens. Cytomegalovirus-associated status was assigned to about 180 TCR beta chains.

The receptor's source is a man aged 30-40 years in good health and CMV-seronegative. Input material: PBMCs.

The CDR3 DNA is TGTGCCAGTAGTCTGGGGACAGCCTCAGATACGCAGTATTTT. This gives the protein CASSLGTASDTQYF. This chain uses TRBV19 with TRBJ2-3, with 7 bases identical to TRBD1. Germline V CDR1 and CDR2: LNHDA, SQIVND (reference sequence). The CDR3 runs to 14 residues. J gave up 4 bases and V 5 bases, and 6 bases lay outside the gene matches.